The 21 T cell receptor beta chains reported below all come from one sample, sequenced in a study of shared clonotypes between healthy human individuals. The table came from immunoSEQ multiplex PCR; TCRdb's copy has only in-frame clones and leaves some out. The table shows millions of clones, with 85% to 95% occurring only once. The sequenced sample consisted of naive CD4+ T cells sorted from blood. Documented subset: CD45RA+ positively selected. The receptors derive from a man aged 18 to 35 in good health.

This chain links TRBV6-6 with TRBJ2-3, with 16 positions matching TRBD2. Germline V gene sequence: CDR1 MNHNY, CDR2 SVGAGI (reference sequence). After removal of 10 bases from V and 1 base from J, the junction contained 5 bases not matched to a gene. The CDR3 has 16 residues. The CDR3 loop is CANGTSGRERTDTQYF. In nucleotides, the CDR3 is TGTGCCAACGGGACTAGCGGGAGGGAACGCACAGATACGCAGTATTTT.

CDR3 amino acids: CASSLLLGQGGGYGYTF. CDR3 sequence (DNA): TGTGCCAGCAGCTTACTTCTCGGACAGGGTGGCGGCTATGGCTACACCTTC. This chain links TRBV7-2 with TRBJ1-2, with TRBD1 matching 8 bases. Trimming cost V 2 bases and J 4 bases; bases outside gene matches: 12. This CDR3 spans 17 amino acids. Germline V gene lookup returns CDR1 SGHTA and CDR2 FQGNSA.

The V call is TRBV2, the J call TRBJ2-1; a possible D gene is TRBD2 (5 bases). The V and J ends lost 1 base and 12 bases respectively, with 16 bases between them. CDR3 length: 14 residues. Germline lookup yields CDR1 SNHLY and CDR2 FYNNEI. CDR3 in amino acids: CASSEVETPRGQFF. The CDR3 DNA follows: TGTGCCAGCAGTGAAGTAGAGACTCCCCGGGGGCAGTTCTTC. The entire variable domain, with the rest obtained from reference TRBV2 and TRBJ2-1, is as follows: EPEVTQTPSHQVTQMGQEVILRCVPISNHLYFYWYRQILGQKVEFLVSFYNNEISEKSEIFDDQFSVERPDGSNFTLKIRSTKLEDSAMYFCASSEVETPRGQFFGPGTRLTVL.

This clone was seen just once. Other nucleotide sequences in the sample specify the same CDR3. The chain has TRBV7-3 and TRBJ1-1; D call uncertain. Trimming took 5 bases from V and 0 from J, leaving 10 bases between them. CDR3 length: 14 residues. Per the germline V gene, CDR1 is SGHTA and CDR2 is FQGTGA. CDR3 DNA: TGTGCCAGCAGCCCCTCGGGTGTGAACACTGAAGCTTTCTTT. This encodes CASSPSGVNTEAFF.

On this clone itself: Other DNA sequences within the sample encode an identical CDR3. V is TRBV6-5 and J is TRBJ1-1; 11 bases agree with TRBD1. V dropped 6 bases and J dropped 2; count of bases not matched to a gene: 2. Germline V gives CDR1 MNHEY, CDR2 SVGAGI. The CDR3 totals 14 residues. Here the CDR3 reads CASRGTGGNTEAFF. The CDR3 region has the DNA TGTGCCAGCAGGGGGACAGGGGGAAACACTGAAGCTTTCTTT.

In its sample, this clone was seen a few times. V gene TRBV19 combines with J gene TRBJ1-2; no firm D call. The CDR3 totals 11 residues. The germline V and J ends were trimmed by 10 bases and 7 bases, with 13 bases remaining between them. Germline CDR1 LNHDA, CDR2 SQIVND (reference sequence). CDR3 loop: CAIPRYCGYTF. In DNA, the CDR3 is TGTGCCATCCCCAGGTATTGTGGCTACACCTTC. Supplemented by reference TRBV19 and TRBJ1-2, the full variable domain reads DGGITQSPKYLFRKEGQNVTLSCEQNLNHDAMYWYRQDPGQGLRLIYYSQIVNDFQKGDIAEGYSVSREKKESFPLTVTSAQKNPTAFYLCAIPRYCGYTFGSGTRLTVV.

This chain links TRBV6-5 with TRBJ1-4; D gene uncertain. With 6 bases removed from V and 4 bases from J, the gap between germline ends came to 15 bases. The CDR3 has 15 amino acids. From germline, CDR1 is MNHEY and CDR2 SVGAGI. As DNA, the CDR3 is TGTGCCAGCAGAGCCGTCCCGGGAGATAATGAAAAACTGTTTTTT. This sequence encodes CASRAVPGDNEKLFF.

V is TRBV7-9 and J is TRBJ2-1, with D uncertain. The length of the CDR3 is 12 residues. The V gene lost 3 bases and the J gene lost 13 bases, with 13 bases spanning the gap. Germline-derived CDR1 and CDR2 are SEHNR and FQNEAQ (reference sequence). The CDR3, as DNA: TGTGCCAGCAGCTTTTCGGCCGTCCCCCAGTTCTTC. Residues: CASSFSAVPQFF.

A word on this clone: Other DNA sequences of this sample code for an identical CDR3. The chain joins TRBV10-1 to TRBJ1-1; D gene uncertain. The germline gives CDR1 WNHNN, CDR2 SYGVQD (reference sequence). V was trimmed by 6 bases and J by 0 bases, leaving 8 bases between them. The CDR3 sequence is 13 residues long. CDR3 loop: CASSEEVNTEAFF. For the CDR3, the DNA is TGCGCCAGCAGCGAGGAGGTGAACACTGAAGCTTTCTTT.

The rearrangement uses TRBV10-2 and TRBJ2-5; unclear D gene. CDR1 and CDR2 (germline): WSHSY, SAAADI. The CDR3 length is 14 residues. V lost 5 bases and J 5 bases, leaving 15 bases between the germline ends. The CDR3 loop reads CASSPDSEFETQYF. As DNA, the CDR3 is TGCGCCAGCAGTCCAGACTCTGAGTTTGAGACCCAGTACTTC.

As to this clone: The sample carries other DNA sequences with the same CDR3. V is TRBV9 and J is TRBJ1-6; 9 nucleotides align to TRBD1. V lost 4 bases and J lost 8; bases outside the gene matches: 4. The CDR3 extends over 14 amino acids. Germline assignment: CDR1 SGDLS and CDR2 YYNGEE. In nucleotides, the CDR3 is TGTGCCAGCAGCCCAGGACAGGGGTATTCACCCCTCCACTTT. It yields the protein CASSPGQGYSPLHF.

This clone has only one observation. The chain employs TRBV9 and TRBJ2-3; TRBD2 might be the D (6 bases). Germline V CDR1 and CDR2: SGDLS, YYNGEE. The V and J ends lost 3 bases and 3 bases respectively, with 23 bases between them. The CDR3 has 18 amino acids. CDR3 amino acids: CASSAVSGTAIGTDTQYF. CDR3 sequence (DNA): TGTGCCAGCAGCGCGGTCTCCGGGACTGCTATAGGGACAGATACGCAGTATTTT.

The chain couples TRBV5-6 to TRBJ2-7, with D possibly matching TRBD1 (5 bases). Germline assignment: CDR1 SGHDT and CDR2 YYEEEE. V lost 0 bases, J lost 7 bases, and 11 bases lay in between. The CDR3 has 13 residues. CDR3 amino acids: CASSLGKGQEQYF. The CDR3 DNA is TGTGCCAGCAGCTTGGGAAAGGGGCAAGAGCAGTACTTC.

V and J are TRBV4-3 and TRBJ1-4; D is perhaps TRBD1 (5 bases). Per the germline V gene, CDR1 is LGHNA and CDR2 is YSLEER. Trimming took off 0 bases at V and 14 bases at J, with 19 bases between the two ends. This CDR3 is built from 15 residues. The CDR3 nucleotides are TGCGCCAGCAGCCAAGATCGAAGGGGAGAGGGAATCCTGTTTTTT. Translation gives CASSQDRRGEGILFF.

The chain is built from TRBV5-8 and TRBJ1-4; possibly TRBD1 for D (5 bases). V was shortened by 1 base and J by 8 bases, with 18 bases between the two germline ends. CDR3 length: 16 amino acids. The germline V gene has CDR1 SGHTS and CDR2 YDEGEE. For the CDR3, the DNA is TGTGCCAGCAGCTTGCCTCTCTCGCAGGGCAGAGAAAAACTGTTTTTT. Protein product: CASSLPLSQGREKLFF.

This chain connects TRBV4-1 to TRBJ2-1; 10 bases agree with TRBD2. V shed 1 base and J 4 bases; nucleotides not matched to a gene: 7. The germline gives CDR1 MGHRA, CDR2 YSYEKL. The length of the CDR3 is 17 residues. CDR3: CASSQVGLADRYNEQFF. The CDR3 DNA follows: TGCGCCAGCAGCCAAGTCGGACTAGCGGACCGGTACAATGAGCAGTTCTTC.

This clone was picked up one time. This rearrangement joins TRBV6-6 to TRBJ2-4, with D perhaps TRBD2 (6 bases). The V end lost 8 bases, the J end lost 7 bases, and 21 bases lay between the germline ends. Germline CDR1 is MNHNY and CDR2 is SVGAGI (reference sequence). The length of the CDR3 is 15 residues. For the CDR3, the DNA is TGTGCCAGCCGCATGGAGGGGCTCGCTGGGAACATTCAGTACTTC. This gives the protein CASRMEGLAGNIQYF.

This sequence joins TRBV6-4 and TRBJ2-5; D possibly matches TRBD1 or TRBD2 (5 bases each). Gene TRBJ2-7 matches the end of the DNA better, so the J call may be wrong. This CDR3 has 13 amino acids. Per germline, CDR1 MRHNA and CDR2 SNTAGT. In nucleotides, the CDR3 is TGTGCCAGCAGTGACCCCCGGGGCAACGAGCAGTACTTC. Amino acid sequence: CASSDPRGNEQYF.

The chain recombines TRBV5-4 with TRBJ2-7; the D is unclear. Per the germline V gene, CDR1 is SGHNT and CDR2 is YYREEE (reference sequence). Trimming pared 2 bases from V and 3 bases from J, leaving 12 bases between. The length of the CDR3 is 14 residues. CDR3 nucleotides: TGTGCCAGCAGCTTAGAAGCGTCCAACTACGAGCAGTACTTC. Amino acid sequence: CASSLEASNYEQYF.

This sequence joins TRBV7-2 and TRBJ1-2, with D possibly being TRBD1 (6 bases). This CDR3 contains 14 residues. Germline V gene data show CDR1 as SGHTA and CDR2 as FQGNSA. V lost 4 bases and J lost 0, with 9 bases in between. The CDR3 is CASSSQGTNYGYTF. As DNA, the CDR3 is TGTGCCAGCAGCTCGCAGGGGACTAACTATGGCTACACCTTC.

The chain combines TRBV10-3 with TRBJ2-7; 7 bases match TRBD1. The J segment lost 5 bases and the V segment lost 5 bases, leaving 3 bases of the junction unmatched. Per the germline V gene, CDR1 is ENHRY and CDR2 is SYGVKD. This CDR3 has 12 residues. The CDR3 region has the DNA TGTGCCATCAGTCCTGGGACAGACGAGCAGTACTTC. Translating it yields CAISPGTDEQYF.